This T cell receptor beta chain was recovered during a study of CXCR3-negative and CXCR3-positive naive CD8 T cells. Turning to this clonotype: Its specificity is unknown.

It was by 5' RACE with UMI labels that the TRB cDNA libraries were prepared. Reprocessing the 5' RACE reads, TCRdb reports a single entry for every CDR3 protein and omits DNA. Recorded for this sample: about 85,000 distinct CDR3 sequences. The germline V gene has CDR1 SGHNT and CDR2 YYREEE (reference sequence). The length of the CDR3 is 16 residues. General study points: TRB CDR3s were more hydrophobic in CXCR3-positive than in CXCR3-negative naive cells.

The origin of this receptor is a human donor in good health. Some clones in this sample may be carry-over from other donors' samples. Sequencing used naive CXCR3+ CD8+ T cells from blood. As for subset: CD45RO-CCR7+CD27+CD95- naive CD8+ T cells expressing CXCR3 (TNR3+). The chain links TRBV5-4 to TRBJ2-5; TCRdb's assignment of TRBD1 cannot be checked, as there is no DNA. CDR3 protein: CASSPAPGGLGETQYF. Full variable domain (outside the CDR3, taken from reference TRBV5-4 and TRBJ2-5): ETGVTQSPTHLIKTRGQQVTLRCSSQSGHNTVSWYQQALGQGPQFIFQYYREEENGRGNFPPRFSGLQFPNYSSELNVNALELDDSALYLCASSPAPGGLGETQYFGPGTRLLVL.